The 22 T cell receptor beta chains presented below share a single source sample, sequenced in a study of blood T cell repertoires in COVID-19. TCRdb's table, derived via immunoSEQ multiplex PCR, lists solely in-frame clones and lacks some. This table has about 200,000 clones, 75% to 85% appearing once. Sample: peripheral blood. All receptors come from a man in his fifties or sixties with active or convalescent COVID-19.

The CDR3 spells CASRQRELSNEQFF. The CDR3 region has the DNA TGTGCCAGTAGACAGCGGGAGCTAAGCAATGAGCAGTTCTTC. This chain uses TRBV19 with TRBJ2-1, with TRBD2 matching over 8 bases. From germline, CDR1 is LNHDA and CDR2 SQIVND (reference sequence). The CDR3 has 14 amino acids. V lost 6 bases to trimming and J lost 6 bases; unmatched junction nucleotides: 7.

The sample holds one count of this clone. The chain joins TRBV29-1 to TRBJ2-6; TRBD1 aligns across 10 bases. The ends lost 6 bases at V and 11 bases at J; junction bases unmatched: 10. The CDR3 totals 14 residues. CDR1 and CDR2 (germline): SQVTM, ANQGSEA. CDR3 residues: CSVADRGPQDVLTF. CDR3 nucleotide sequence: TGCAGCGTCGCCGACAGGGGGCCCCAAGACGTCCTGACTTTC.

The J gene is TRBJ2-1, the V gene TRBV19; perhaps TRBD2 as D (5 bases). Germline values: CDR1 LNHDA, CDR2 SQIVND (reference sequence). V lost 4 bases and J 1 base, leaving 11 bases between the germline ends. CDR3 length: 15 amino acids. CDR3 sequence reads: CASSRASFSYNEQFF. In nucleotides, the CDR3 is TGTGCCAGTAGTAGGGCTAGCTTTTCCTACAATGAGCAGTTCTTC.

The V and J genes are TRBV28 and TRBJ1-5; 8 positions match TRBD1. Trimming removed 6 bases from V and 4 bases from J; junction bases left unmatched: 5. The CDR3 covers 14 residues. Germline loops: CDR1 MDHEN, CDR2 SYDVKM. The CDR3 DNA sequence: TGTGCCAGCAGCGACAGGGGCCCTAATCAGCCCCAGCATTTT. It specifies CASSDRGPNQPQHF.

Points on this clone: The junction does not match germline at one end; this may be a read error. The rearrangement links TRBV6-1 to TRBJ2-3; 8 nucleotides agree with TRBD2. The CDR3 runs 14 residues. In germline, CDR1 is MNHNS, CDR2 SASEGT. This chain's CDR3 is CASREVAGTDTQYF. The CDR3, as DNA: TGTGCCAGCAGGGAAGTAGCGGGGACAGATACGCAGTATTTT.

This sequence joins TRBV6-4 and TRBJ2-1; tentatively, D is TRBD2 (6 bases). Germline values: CDR1 MRHNA, CDR2 SNTAGT. V lost 2 bases to trimming and J lost 7 bases, with 12 bases between them. CDR3 length: 14 residues. CDR3 DNA sequence: TGTGCCAGCAGTGACACCTGGGAGGTTAATGAGCAGTTCTTC. It specifies CASSDTWEVNEQFF.

The chain has TRBV5-6 and TRBJ2-7; 8 bases line up with TRBD1. The ends lost 4 bases at V and 4 bases at J; junction bases unmatched: 10. This CDR3 has 15 amino acids. Germline CDR1 and CDR2: SGHDT and YYEEEE. CDR3 loop: CASSRLDRERYEQYV. The DNA of the CDR3 is TGTGCCAGCAGCCGGTTGGACAGGGAACGATACGAGCAGTACGTC.

The chain links TRBV7-6 to TRBJ2-7; 12 bases map to TRBD2. J gave up 7 bases and V 2 bases, and 6 bases lay outside the gene matches. The germline gives CDR1 SGHVS, CDR2 FNYEAQ. CDR3 length: 15 amino acids. CDR3 bases: TGTGCCAGCAGCTTATCTAGCGGGGGGGCAGGGGAGCAGTACGTC. It codes for CASSLSSGGAGEQYV.

The V call is TRBV14, the J call TRBJ2-7; 9 bases align to TRBD2. This CDR3 region has 15 residues. V gave up 1 base and J gave up 3 bases; unmatched junction bases: 4. CDR1 is SGHDN, CDR2 FVKESK, per germline. The CDR3 here is CASSQGLADLYEQYF. The CDR3 DNA is TGTGCCAGCAGCCAAGGACTAGCGGACCTCTACGAGCAGTACTTC.

The chain joins TRBV7-6 to TRBJ2-5; TRBD2 agrees at 7 bases. Germline V gives CDR1 SGHVS, CDR2 FNYEAQ. The V gene end was trimmed by 5 bases and the J gene end by 2 bases; junction bases not matched to a gene: 17. This CDR3 spans 18 amino acids. As DNA, the CDR3 is TGTGCCAGCAGCGATGGGACTACCCCACTGGGCCCGCAAGAGACCCAGTACTTC. Encoded protein: CASSDGTTPLGPQETQYF.

V usage is TRBV28 and J usage is TRBJ1-6, with TRBD1 identical over 8 bases. J lost 6 bases, V lost 5 bases, and 6 bases had no gene match. This CDR3 is 15 amino acids long. The germline V gene has CDR1 MDHEN and CDR2 SYDVKM. CDR3 in DNA: TGTGCCAGCAGTGTTACAGGGGGGAGTAATTCACCCCTCCACTTT. Translated: CASSVTGGSNSPLHF.

V gene TRBV5-1 combines with J gene TRBJ2-1, with 9 positions matching TRBD2. In germline, CDR1 is SGHRS, CDR2 YFSETQ. Trimming took 1 base from V and 8 from J; bases not matched to a gene: 7. The CDR3 covers 15 residues. This chain's CDR3 is CASSLMASGADEQFF. The CDR3 DNA is TGCGCCAGCAGCTTGATGGCTAGCGGGGCCGATGAGCAGTTCTTC.

J is TRBJ2-7 and V is TRBV5-4; 7 bases match TRBD2. The V and J ends lost 9 bases and 6 bases, in that order; junction bases with no gene match: 12. Germline CDR1 reads SGHNT; CDR2 reads YYREEE (reference sequence). The CDR3 is 13 amino acids. The CDR3 loop reads CATGSGIPGEQYF. The CDR3 DNA follows: TGTGCCACCGGAAGCGGGATTCCGGGCGAGCAGTACTTC.

The rearrangement links TRBV2 to TRBJ2-2, with D possibly matching TRBD1 (5 bases). V lost 11 bases and J lost 1, with 8 bases in between. This CDR3 has 12 residues. The V gene's germline CDR1 is SNHLY and CDR2 FYNNEI. The CDR3 loop reads CALDRNTGELFF. The CDR3 DNA sequence: TGTGCCCTCGACAGGAACACCGGGGAGCTGTTTTTT.

This clone appeared a few times. This sequence joins TRBV19 and TRBJ2-7, with 8 positions matching TRBD2. Looked up from germline, CDR1 is LNHDA and CDR2 is SQIVND (reference sequence). Germline trimming cut 6 bases from V and 4 bases from J; bases unmatched to any gene: 11. This CDR3 is built from 15 residues. CDR3 residues: CASRWAPGGAYEQYF. DNA of the CDR3: TGTGCCAGTAGATGGGCCCCGGGAGGGGCTTACGAGCAGTACTTC.

The rearrangement uses TRBV7-2 and TRBJ2-4; D is unclear. From germline, CDR1 is SGHTA and CDR2 FQGNSA. V dropped 2 bases and J dropped 0 bases, with 11 bases sitting between them. The CDR3 runs to 16 residues. For the CDR3, the DNA is TGTGCCAGCAGCTTACACAGTGATCTAGCCAAAAACATTCAGTACTTC. Its translation: CASSLHSDLAKNIQYF.

This chain links TRBV5-5 with TRBJ1-2, with no clear D. V was shortened by 0 bases and J by 8 bases, with 11 bases between the two germline ends. This CDR3 contains 13 residues. Germline CDR1 reads SGHKS; CDR2 reads YYEKEE (reference sequence). The CDR3 region has the DNA TGTGCCAGCAGCTTGGGAGCGGGAATGGGCTACACCTTC. Amino acids: CASSLGAGMGYTF.

The gene calls are TRBV4-1 and TRBJ2-7; 10 nucleotides match TRBD1. Germline V gene data show CDR1 as MGHRA and CDR2 as YSYEKL. The CDR3 runs to 14 residues. Unmatched junction bases numbered 4, after V lost 3 bases and J lost 5 bases. CDR3 region: CASSHPDRGHEQYF. The CDR3 DNA is TGCGCCAGCAGCCATCCTGACAGGGGGCACGAGCAGTACTTC.

The rearrangement links TRBV5-1 to TRBJ1-4; D is ambiguous. V was trimmed by 8 bases and J by 7 bases, leaving 15 bases between them. The CDR3 consists of 13 residues. Per germline, CDR1 SGHRS and CDR2 YFSETQ. The CDR3: CASRPSGGEKLFF. Here the CDR3 DNA reads TGCGCCAGTCGGCCCTCAGGTGGTGAAAAACTGTTTTTT.

This clone was observed a few times. This sequence joins TRBV18 and TRBJ1-1; D is ambiguous. V lost 2 bases and J 2 bases, leaving 15 bases between the germline ends. Germline V gene data show CDR1 as KGHSH and CDR2 as LQKENI. CDR3 length: 16 residues. In nucleotides, the CDR3 is TGTGCCAGCTCACCATTTTTAGCCGGCTCAAACACTGAAGCTTTCTTT. Protein product: CASSPFLAGSNTEAFF.

The J gene is TRBJ2-3, the V gene TRBV5-1; 7 bases are shared with TRBD1. Germline assignment: CDR1 SGHRS and CDR2 YFSETQ. The J segment lost 4 bases and the V segment lost 4 bases, leaving 6 bases of the junction unmatched. This CDR3 region has 14 residues. The CDR3 DNA follows: TGCGCCAGCAGCCCCACAGGGGCCCCAGATACGCAGTATTTT. Amino acids: CASSPTGAPDTQYF.

The genes are TRBV7-9 and TRBJ2-1; 13 bases line up with TRBD2. J lost 5 bases, V lost 1 base, and 2 bases had no gene match. In germline, CDR1 is SEHNR, CDR2 FQNEAQ (reference sequence). The CDR3 loop spans 16 amino acids. CDR3 sequence: CASSLGGLAGHNEQFF. As DNA, the CDR3 is TGTGCCAGCAGCTTAGGGGGACTAGCGGGACACAATGAGCAGTTCTTC.